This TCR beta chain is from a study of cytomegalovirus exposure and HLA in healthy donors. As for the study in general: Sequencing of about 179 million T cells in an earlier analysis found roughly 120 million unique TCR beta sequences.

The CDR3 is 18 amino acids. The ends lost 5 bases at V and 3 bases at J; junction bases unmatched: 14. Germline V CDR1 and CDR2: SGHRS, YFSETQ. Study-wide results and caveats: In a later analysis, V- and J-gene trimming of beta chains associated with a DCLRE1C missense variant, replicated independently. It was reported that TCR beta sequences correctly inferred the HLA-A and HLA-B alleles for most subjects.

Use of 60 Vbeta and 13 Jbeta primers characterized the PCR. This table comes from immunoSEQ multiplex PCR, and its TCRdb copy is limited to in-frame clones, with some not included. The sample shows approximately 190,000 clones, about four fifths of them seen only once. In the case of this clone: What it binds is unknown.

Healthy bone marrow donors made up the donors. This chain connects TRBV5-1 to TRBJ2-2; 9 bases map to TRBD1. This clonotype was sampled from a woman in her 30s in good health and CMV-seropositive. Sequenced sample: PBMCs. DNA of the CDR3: TGCGCCAGCAGACCTATAACCTCCGGACAGGGGTACACCGGGGAGCTGTTTTTT. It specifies CASRPITSGQGYTGELFF.